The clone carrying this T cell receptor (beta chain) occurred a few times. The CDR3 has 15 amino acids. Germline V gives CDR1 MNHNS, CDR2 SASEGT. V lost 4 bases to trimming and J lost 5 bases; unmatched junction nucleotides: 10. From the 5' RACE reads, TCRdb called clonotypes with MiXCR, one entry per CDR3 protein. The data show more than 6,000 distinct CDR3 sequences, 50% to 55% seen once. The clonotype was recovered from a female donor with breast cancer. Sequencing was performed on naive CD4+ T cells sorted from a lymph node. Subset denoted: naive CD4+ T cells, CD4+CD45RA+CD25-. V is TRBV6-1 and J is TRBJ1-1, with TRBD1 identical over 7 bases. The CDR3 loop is CASSAHRGVRTEAFF. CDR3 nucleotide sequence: TGTGCCAGCAGTGCGCACAGGGGAGTTCGGACTGAAGCTTTCTTT.